Listed below are T cell receptor beta chains from one sample, sequenced in a study of T cells after yellow fever vaccination. TCRdb processed the 5' RACE reads anew with MiXCR; each CDR3 protein has one entry. The sample shows about 310,000 distinct CDR3 sequences, 3% to 4.5% of them seen only once. The source was PBMCs, collected on the day of the yellow fever booster vaccination. All receptors come from a man between 18 and 29 years old who received the YFV17D yellow fever vaccine. CDR3s include the opening cysteine and the closing phenylalanine or tryptophan. A D gene is named only where the DNA matches it firmly. Clone size is given for some rows only: seen once, a few or many times, or a class if the clone is expanded.

J gene | V gene | clone size | D gene | CDR3 protein | CDR3 DNA
TRBJ1-2 | TRBV21-1 | many | NA | CASSKVGGGGYTF | TGTGCCAGCAGCAAAGTAGGGGGGGGCGGCTACACCTTC
TRBJ1-6 | TRBV3-1 | NA | NA | CASSQGGGGNSPLHF | TGTGCCAGCAGCCAAGGGGGTGGGGGGAATTCACCCCTCCACTTT
TRBJ1-3 | TRBV20-1 | NA | NA | CSARSIGDNSGNTIYF | TGCAGTGCTAGATCGATCGGCGACAACTCTGGAAACACCATATATTTT
TRBJ1-6 | TRBV7-3 | few | NA | CASSLSGGGSPLHF | TGTGCCAGCAGCTTAAGTGGGGGAGGTTCACCCCTCCACTTT
TRBJ1-2 | TRBV5-1 | NA | NA | CASSLAPAGVGYGYTF | TGCGCCAGCAGCTTGGCCCCCGCAGGGGTGGGGTATGGCTACACCTTC
TRBJ1-6 | TRBV7-8 | NA | TRBD1 | CASSLERDRANRRDSPLHF | TGTGCCAGCAGCTTAGAGCGGGACAGGGCTAATCGTCGGGATTCACCCCTCCACTTT
TRBJ2-5 | TRBV7-9 | many | TRBD2 | CASRATSAETQYF | TGTGCCAGCAGGGCTACTAGCGCAGAGACCCAGTACTTC
TRBJ1-2 | TRBV4-3 | NA | TRBD1 | CASSPGGSDDYGYTF | TGCGCCAGCAGCCCAGGGGGTTCCGACGACTATGGCTACACCTTC
TRBJ2-1 | TRBV10-1 | NA | NA | CASSESQVSYNEQFF | TGCGCCAGCAGTGAGTCCCAGGTCTCCTACAATGAGCAGTTCTTC
TRBJ2-2 | TRBV12-3/TRBV12-4 | few | TRBD2 | CASRARVLAGGGINTGELFF | TGTGCCAGCAGGGCCCGGGTGCTAGCGGGGGGAGGTATAAACACCGGGGAGCTGTTTTTT
TRBJ1-4 | TRBV5-6 | many | NA | CASSFTGGGSQEKLFF | TGTGCCAGCAGCTTTACCGGGGGCGGAAGTCAGGAAAAACTGTTTTTT
TRBJ2-3 | TRBV11-2 | few | TRBD2 | CASSRFSGGPDTQYF | TGTGCCAGCAGTAGGTTTAGCGGGGGACCAGATACGCAGTATTTT
TRBJ2-1 | TRBV7-2 | NA | TRBD2 | CASSLKALAGAYNEQFF | TGTGCCAGCAGCTTAAAAGCTCTAGCGGGGGCCTACAATGAGCAGTTCTTC
TRBJ2-7 | TRBV10-1 | NA | NA | CASSTRPGNEQYF | TGCGCCAGCAGCACCAGGCCAGGGAACGAGCAGTACTTC
TRBJ2-2 | TRBV5-1 | many | NA | CASSSGQPGHVNTGELFF | TGCGCCAGCAGCTCGGGTCAACCGGGACACGTGAACACCGGGGAGCTGTTTTTT
TRBJ2-5 | TRBV20-1 | many | NA | CSASEPLRIETQYF | TGCAGTGCTAGCGAGCCCTTAAGGATAGAGACCCAGTACTTC
TRBJ1-1 | TRBV12-5 | few | TRBD1 | CASGLAQGAHTEAFF | TGTGCTAGTGGTTTGGCCCAGGGGGCGCACACTGAAGCTTTCTTT
TRBJ2-7 | TRBV15 | few | NA | CATSSRGGRNEQYF | TGTGCCACCAGCAGCAGGGGGGGCCGGAACGAGCAGTACTTC
TRBJ2-3 | TRBV6-5 | many | NA | CATSPGGTDTQYF | TGTGCCACCTCCCCTGGGGGCACAGATACGCAGTATTTT
TRBJ2-7 | TRBV4-1 | many | TRBD2 | CASSRDRTSGGVEQYF | TGCGCCAGCAGCCGCGACCGGACTAGCGGGGGGGTCGAGCAGTACTTC
TRBJ2-2 | TRBV6-2/TRBV6-3 | few | NA | CASSYTPPSYTGELFF | TGTGCCAGCAGTTACACCCCCCCCTCTTACACCGGGGAGCTGTTTTTT
TRBJ2-5 | TRBV5-5 | many | NA | CASSFETELSETQYF | TGTGCCAGCAGCTTTGAGACAGAACTCAGCGAGACCCAGTACTTC